This T cell receptor beta chain was sequenced during a study of T cells in Graves' hyperthyroidism and ophthalmopathy. About the research overall: Initial diagnosis, before any treatment, was when peripheral blood was collected.

V lost 6 bases to trimming and J lost 5 bases, with 14 bases between them. Per germline, CDR1 MNHEY and CDR2 SMNVEV (reference sequence). The CDR3 totals 13 residues. RNA transcripts provided the source from which TCR beta CDR3 regions were amplified. During a first-round RT-PCR of the TCR CDR3, the HTBI primer set was used. TCRdb reanalysed the multiplex PCR reads using MiXCR and keeps one entry per CDR3 protein. Here the sample spans hundreds of thousands of distinct CDR3 sequences, 15% to 20% being singletons. When ophthalmopathy did not progress within 18 months, Graves' hyperthyroidism was considered stable. Diagnostic decisions used clinical symptoms, serum thyroxine and TRAb, thyroid ultrasound and orbital computed tomography.

Material: blood. This TCR derives from a woman aged 25-40 years with Graves' hyperthyroidism. J is TRBJ2-7 and V is TRBV27; maybe TRBD1 (6 bases). This CDR3 is CASREDRFDEQYF. CDR3 coding DNA: TGTGCCAGCAGGGAGGACAGATTTGACGAGCAGTACTTC.